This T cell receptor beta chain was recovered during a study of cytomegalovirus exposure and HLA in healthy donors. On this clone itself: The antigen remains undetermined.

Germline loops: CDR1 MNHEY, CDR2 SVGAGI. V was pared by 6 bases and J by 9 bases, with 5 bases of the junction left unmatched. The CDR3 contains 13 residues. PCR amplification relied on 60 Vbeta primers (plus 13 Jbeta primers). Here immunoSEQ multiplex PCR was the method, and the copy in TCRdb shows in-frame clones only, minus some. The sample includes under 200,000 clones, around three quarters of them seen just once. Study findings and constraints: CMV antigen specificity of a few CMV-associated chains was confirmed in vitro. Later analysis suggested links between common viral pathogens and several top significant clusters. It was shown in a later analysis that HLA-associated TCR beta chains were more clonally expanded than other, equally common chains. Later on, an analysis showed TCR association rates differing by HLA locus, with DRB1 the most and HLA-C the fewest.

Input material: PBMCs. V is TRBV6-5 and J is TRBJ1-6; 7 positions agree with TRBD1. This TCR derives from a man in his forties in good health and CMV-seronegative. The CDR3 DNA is TGTGCCAGCAGCTCTGACAGGGTTTCACCCCTCCACTTT. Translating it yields CASSSDRVSPLHF.